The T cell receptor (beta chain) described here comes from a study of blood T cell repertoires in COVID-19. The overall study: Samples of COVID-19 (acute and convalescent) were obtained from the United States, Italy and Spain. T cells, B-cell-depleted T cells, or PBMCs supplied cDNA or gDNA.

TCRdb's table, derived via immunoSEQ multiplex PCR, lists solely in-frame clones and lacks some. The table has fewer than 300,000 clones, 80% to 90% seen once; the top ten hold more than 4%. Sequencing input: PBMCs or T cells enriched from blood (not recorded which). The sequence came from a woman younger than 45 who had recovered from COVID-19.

The CDR3 spells CASSGQLSNQPQHF. The CDR3 DNA is TGTGCCAGCAGCGGACAGCTTAGCAATCAGCCCCAGCATTTT. The V gene is TRBV25-1, the J gene TRBJ1-5; D might be TRBD1 (6 bases). The CDR3 consists of 14 residues. Trimming took off 6 bases at V and 0 bases at J, with 9 bases between the two ends. The germline V gene has CDR1 MGHDK and CDR2 SYGVNS.